Included here is one T cell receptor beta chain sequence, with context. What it binds is not known. The source of the sample is a study of blood T cells in healthy people across ages. Donors ranged from about 6 to 95 years old and were healthy Caucasians in Russia. A J-beta primer mix and a sample-barcoded 5' primer were used in a second PCR of about 7 to 11 cycles. One entry per CDR3 protein results from TCRdb running MiXCR on the 5' RACE reads. The data contain 540,000 or so distinct CDR3 sequences, 27% of them singletons. Study conclusions and caveats: PBMC samples, being unsorted, prevented any conclusive comparison of naive and antigen-experienced cells. Diversity was higher, and naive CD4+ cells more numerous, in long-lived donors than in aged donors.

This clonotype was sampled from a woman in her 70s in good health. Specimen: blood.

The CDR3 spells CSARSTGNQQYF. For the CDR3, the DNA is TGCAGTGCTAGGTCGACAGGGAACCAGCAGTACTTC. The chain joins TRBV20-1 to TRBJ2-5, with 7 bases identical to TRBD1. Germline assignment: CDR1 DFQATT and CDR2 SNEGSKA (reference sequence). The CDR3 consists of 12 residues. The V gene end was trimmed by 3 bases and the J gene end by 11 bases; junction bases not matched to a gene: 9.